Listed below are T cell receptor beta chains from one sample, sequenced in a study of CD8 T cells in Susac syndrome. TCRdb fed the immunoSEQ multiplex PCR reads into MiXCR, producing one record per CDR3 protein. The table has roughly 150,000 distinct CDR3 sequences, approximately 94% seen once. Sequenced input: CD8+ T cells from PBMCs. These receptors originate from a human donor with multiple sclerosis. The CDR3 runs from the conserved cysteine through the conserved F or W. Each record gives: D gene, clone size, J gene, V gene, CDR3 DNA, CDR3 protein. A D gene is named only where the DNA matches it firmly. Size values are once, few and many counts, or a class for expanded clones, and some rows have none.

TRBD1,-,TRBJ2-7,TRBV2,TGTGCCAGCAGTATTGACAGGGGGGGAAGTTCCTACGAGCAGTACTTC,CASSIDRGGSSYEQYF
-,-,TRBJ1-1,TRBV21-1,TGTGCCAGCAGCAAAGCGTATGGGGACACTGAAGCTTTCTTT,CASSKAYGDTEAFF
TRBD2,-,TRBJ2-7,TRBV28,TGTGCCAGCAGTTTTTGGGACCGGAGCGGGGAGAGCTCCTACGAGCAGTACTTC,CASSFWDRSGESSYEQYF
-,-,TRBJ1-1,TRBV27,TGTGCCAGCAGTTTGGTGATGAACACTGAAGCTTTCTTT,CASSLVMNTEAFF
TRBD1,-,TRBJ1-3,TRBV7-9,TGTGCCACCGAGGGACAGAGAGGAAACTCTGGAAACACCATATATTTT,CATEGQRGNSGNTIYF
-,-,TRBJ2-1,TRBV4-3,TGCGCCAGCAGCCAGAGACAGGGACTTTACAATGAGCAGTTCTTC,CASSQRQGLYNEQFF
TRBD1,-,TRBJ1-6,TRBV6-2/TRBV6-3,TGTGCCAGCAGCTCTCGGGACAGCCTCTATAATTCACCCCTCCACTTT,CASSSRDSLYNSPLHF
TRBD1,once,TRBJ2-7,TRBV13,TGTGCCAGCAGCTTCCCTGACAGGGGCTCCTACGAGCAGTACTTC,CASSFPDRGSYEQYF
TRBD2,-,TRBJ2-7,TRBV6-5,TGTGCCAGCAGTTACGAGCGGGGGGCCGAGCAGTACTTC,CASSYERGAEQYF
TRBD1,-,TRBJ2-1,TRBV28,TGTGCCAGCAGTTTCCAGGGGGCTGTCAATGAGCAGTTCTTC,CASSFQGAVNEQFF
-,-,TRBJ2-7,TRBV28,TGTGCCAGCAATATTGCAGGGCGTAACTACGAGCAGTACTTC,CASNIAGRNYEQYF
-,-,TRBJ1-1,TRBV12-5,TGTGCTAGTGGTGACCTCAACACTGAAGCTTTCTTT,CASGDLNTEAFF
TRBD2,-,TRBJ2-3,TRBV5-1,TGCGCCAGCCGAATAGGACTAGCGGGGAGCACAGATACGCAGTATTTT,CASRIGLAGSTDTQYF
-,-,TRBJ2-2,TRBV24-1,TGTGCCTCGTCCGGGCCAAAAAGGGAGCTGTTTTTT,CASSGPKRELFF
-,-,TRBJ2-7,TRBV29-1,TGCAGCGTTGAATCGGTGGAGGACTCCTACGAGCAGTACTTC,CSVESVEDSYEQYF
TRBD1,-,TRBJ1-2,TRBV5-6,TGTGCCAGCAGCGGGGACAGGGGGGACTATGGCTACACCTTC,CASSGDRGDYGYTF
-,-,TRBJ2-7,TRBV6-5,TGTGCCAGCAGTTACGTAGAAGGCCGCTACGAGCAGTACTTC,CASSYVEGRYEQYF
-,once,TRBJ1-1,TRBV13,TGTGCCAGCAGCCGACGGAATGAAGCTTTCTTT,CASSRRNEAFF
-,-,TRBJ2-1,TRBV29-1,TGCAGCGTTGAAACACACCAAACAACCTACAATGAGCAGTTCTTC,CSVETHQTTYNEQFF
-,-,TRBJ1-2,TRBV12-5,TGTGCTAGTGGTTTGGTCACTTTCGGCTACACCTTC,CASGLVTFGYTF
-,-,TRBJ2-4,TRBV4-1,TGCGCCAGCAGCCTTGGGCGGGGCATTCAGTACTTC,CASSLGRGIQYF
-,-,TRBJ2-1,TRBV3-1,TGTGCCAGCAGCCAAGATGAAGAGCAGTTCTTC,CASSQDEEQFF
-,-,TRBJ1-6,TRBV7-9,TGTGCCAGCAGCTTAGGGACATCAGGCCATAATTCACCCCTCCACTTT,CASSLGTSGHNSPLHF
TRBD1,-,TRBJ2-5,TRBV7-2,TGTGCCAGCAGCTTCTCGGGACAGGGGCGAGAGACCCAGTACTTC,CASSFSGQGRETQYF
-,-,TRBJ2-4,TRBV27,TGTGCCAGCAGTTTACTCGGATCGGACATTCAGTACTTC,CASSLLGSDIQYF
-,-,TRBJ1-2,TRBV9,TGTGCCAGCAGCGTAGGAATAGGGGCAGGCTATGGCTACACCTTC,CASSVGIGAGYGYTF
-,-,TRBJ2-6,TRBV29-1,TGCAGCGTTGTAGTGGGACCCAGCTCTGGGGCCAACGTCCTGACTTTC,CSVVVGPSSGANVLTF
TRBD2,-,TRBJ2-1,TRBV7-9,TGTGCCAGCAGCTTAGAAAGGCTAGCGGGGGGTCATGAGCAGTTCTTC,CASSLERLAGGHEQFF
-,-,TRBJ2-7,TRBV4-2,TGTGCCAGCAGCCAAGCTAATGGGCGAGAGCAGTACTTC,CASSQANGREQYF
TRBD1,-,TRBJ2-5,TRBV20-1,TGCAGTGCCGACACCGGGACAGGGGGCACGTGGTGGGGGGCCCAGTACTTC,CSADTGTGGTWWGAQYF
-,once,TRBJ2-1,TRBV29-1,TGCAGCGTTGAAGAAAGGTCCCAGGGTTACAATGAGCAGTTCTTC,CSVEERSQGYNEQFF
-,-,TRBJ1-2,TRBV30,TGTGCCTGGATATTCGAGTCGTCCGGCTACACCTTC,CAWIFESSGYTF
TRBD1,once,TRBJ2-1,TRBV7-9,TGTGCCAGCAGTTCGACCGGGACAGCCCCCGATGAGCAGTTCTTC,CASSSTGTAPDEQFF
-,once,TRBJ2-2,TRBV14,TGTGCCAGCAGCCAACTAGGGGAGGCCGGGGAGCTGTTTTTT,CASSQLGEAGELFF
-,-,TRBJ1-2,TRBV15,TGTGCCACCAGCAGAGATGACGAGACAAGAGCTTATGGCTACACCTTC,CATSRDDETRAYGYTF
-,-,TRBJ1-5,TRBV14,TGTGCCAGCAGCCTTTCTACCAATCAGCCCCAGCATTTT,CASSLSTNQPQHF
TRBD1,-,TRBJ1-1,TRBV20-1,TGCAGTGCTAGTGGGGATGACAGGGGGGACACTGAAGCTTTCTTT,CSASGDDRGDTEAFF
-,-,TRBJ1-6,TRBV20-1,TGCAGTGCTATGTCGAAAGTCCAGGGTAATTCACCCCTCCACTTT,CSAMSKVQGNSPLHF
TRBD2,-,TRBJ2-1,TRBV20-1,TGCAGTGCTGAGGCGGTAGCGGGGGGCTATGAGCAGTTCTTC,CSAEAVAGGYEQFF
-,-,TRBJ1-2,TRBV27,TGTGCCAGCAGTACTCTCCCAGGGAGGCTGGACCACTATGGCTACACCTTC,CASSTLPGRLDHYGYTF
-,-,TRBJ1-1,TRBV20-1,TGCAGTGCTAGAGACCCGACAAGGGAGAACACTGAAGCTTTCTTT,CSARDPTRENTEAFF
-,-,TRBJ2-7,TRBV29-1,TGCAGCGTTGACCTCCCGATATCGGAGGGGTACGAGCAGTACTTC,CSVDLPISEGYEQYF